The present entry profiles one T cell receptor (beta chain) with its context. The antigen remains unidentified. Being one base from a much bigger clone, this may be a read error. The CDR3 is 16 residues long. These data originate in a study of early T cells in non-severe SARS-CoV-2 infection. At the level of the study: Alpha and beta chains were unpaired, from unsorted whole-blood bulk RNA.

Molecules of cDNA were individually given unique molecular identifiers that were attached to them. TCRdb re-analysed the 5' RACE reads in MiXCR, keeping a single row per CDR3 protein. The table has roughly 51,000 distinct CDR3 sequences, about 5.9% seen once. Study-wide results and caveats: Anti-spike CD8 responses were favored in VDJdb matching, and private and CD4 specificities were missed.

Sequencing was performed on whole blood. The origin of this receptor is an adult who was a healthcare worker with PCR-confirmed SARS-CoV-2 infection or an uninfected control (not recorded which). The chain has TRBV12-3 or TRBV12-4 and TRBJ1-4; D is unclear. The CDR3 nucleotides are TGTGTCAGCAGTTTAATGGTAGCAGACGTAAATGAAAAACTGTTTTTT. This sequence encodes CVSSLMVADVNEKLFF.